This T cell receptor (beta chain) derives from a study of blood T cells in healthy people across ages. Primed by a sample-barcoded 5' primer and a J-beta primer mix, a second PCR proceeded for about 7 to 11 cycles. One entry per CDR3 protein results from TCRdb running MiXCR on the 5' RACE reads. The sample comprises roughly 700,000 distinct CDR3 sequences, 49% of which are singletons, and 30% to 35% rests with the top ten. Trimming removed 7 bases from V and 3 bases from J, with 16 bases in between. There are 14 residues in the CDR3. Germline V CDR1 and CDR2: SNHLY, FYNNEI. The TCR originated in a woman in her sixties in good health. The source material was blood. The rearrangement links TRBV2 to TRBJ2-7; D ambiguous. CDR3 sequence (DNA): TGTGCCAGCAAATCGGACGTAGCCTTCTACGAGCAGTACTTC. Translation: CASKSDVAFYEQYF.